The 20 T cell receptor beta chains below come from one sample, sequenced in a study of blood T cells in healthy people across ages. With a J-beta primer mix and a sample-barcoded 5' primer, a second PCR ran roughly 6 to 11 cycles. TCRdb redid the calling of the 5' RACE reads with MiXCR, one entry per CDR3 protein. The sample includes 750,000 to 950,000 distinct CDR3 sequences, around half of them seen just once. The sequenced material came from blood. Receptor source: a man older than 75 in good health.

This clonotype has just a few counts. This sequence joins TRBV6-1 and TRBJ2-6, with TRBD1 matching over 10 bases. V gave up 5 bases and J gave up 1 base; unmatched junction bases: 8. This CDR3 spans 18 amino acids. From germline, CDR1 is MNHNS and CDR2 SASEGT. The CDR3 bases are TGTGCCAGCAGTCCAGGACAGGGGGTCCGGTCTGGGGCCAACGTCCTGACTTTC. Translating gives CASSPGQGVRSGANVLTF.

The chain carries TRBV7-9 and TRBJ2-1, with 10 bases matching TRBD1. The CDR3 is 16 amino acids. Germline assignment: CDR1 SEHNR and CDR2 FQNEAQ (reference sequence). Trimming took 2 bases from V and 3 from J; bases not matched to a gene: 4. The CDR3 sequence: CASSLRDRGLYNEQFF. As DNA, the CDR3 is TGTGCCAGCAGCTTAAGAGACAGGGGGCTCTACAATGAGCAGTTCTTC. The variable domain in full, with the rest retrieved from reference TRBV7-9 and TRBJ2-1, is DTGVSQNPRHKITKRGQNVTFRCDPISEHNRLYWYRQTLGQGPEFLTYFQNEAQLEKSRLLSDRFSAERPKGSFSTLEIQRTEQGDSAMYLCASSLRDRGLYNEQFFGPGTRLTVL.

This clonotype was counted only a few times. V is TRBV9 and J is TRBJ2-7; 8 positions match TRBD2. CDR3 size: 14 residues. CDR1 is SGDLS, CDR2 YYNGEE, per germline. J was trimmed by 6 bases and V by 4 bases; bases with no gene match: 9. This CDR3 is CASSPGAGVAEQYF. CDR3 in DNA: TGTGCCAGCAGCCCTGGAGCGGGAGTAGCCGAGCAGTACTTC.

The chain employs TRBV7-8 and TRBJ2-4; D gene uncertain. The J call may be faulty, since TRBJ2-5 better matches the DNA end. Germline CDR1 SGHVS, CDR2 FQNEAQ. The CDR3 is 15 amino acids. In DNA form, the CDR3 reads TGTGCCAGCAGCTTGGTTAGGGCCCCGCAAGAGACCCAGTACTTC. Its protein is CASSLVRAPQETQYF.

The CDR3 coding sequence is TGTGCCAGCAGCTTGAAAGTAGGGCTAGCGGGAGCGGGTTCCAAAAACATTCAGTACTTC. Its translation is CASSLKVGLAGAGSKNIQYF. V gene TRBV5-6 combines with J gene TRBJ2-4, with 10 bases fitting TRBD2. The V and J ends lost 1 base and 2 bases, in that order; junction bases with no gene match: 15. This CDR3 is built from 20 residues. CDR1 and CDR2 (germline): SGHDT, YYEEEE.

This chain joins TRBV6-6 and TRBJ2-4, with D maybe TRBD1 (6 bases). Germline CDR1 MNHNY, CDR2 SVGAGI (reference sequence). The CDR3 runs 14 residues. Trimming pared 4 bases from V and 13 bases from J, leaving 20 bases between. The DNA of the CDR3 is TGTGCCAGCAGTTTCGGACAGACCTTGGGGGAGCAGTACTTC. This gives the protein CASSFGQTLGEQYF.

This clonotype has only a few counts. The gene calls are TRBV28 and TRBJ1-1; weak D call: TRBD1 (6 bases). V lost 7 bases and J 4 bases, leaving 10 bases between the germline ends. This CDR3 has 12 amino acids. Germline V gene sequence: CDR1 MDHEN, CDR2 SYDVKM. The DNA for the CDR3 is TGTGCCAGCACCCACAGGGCCACTGAAGCTTTCTTT. It encodes CASTHRATEAFF. Full variable domain (outside the CDR3, taken from reference TRBV28 and TRBJ1-1): DVKVTQSSRYLVKRTGEKVFLECVQDMDHENMFWYRQDPGLGLRLIYFSYDVKMKEKGDIPEGYSVSREKKERFSLILESASTNQTSMYLCASTHRATEAFFGQGTRLTVV.

V and J are TRBV5-1 and TRBJ2-1; 9 positions match TRBD1. Germline V CDR1 and CDR2: SGHRS, YFSETQ. This CDR3 has 15 amino acids. V lost 4 bases to trimming and J lost 7 bases; unmatched junction nucleotides: 9. The CDR3 spells CASSADRGQPNEQFF. The CDR3 bases are TGCGCCAGCAGCGCGGACAGGGGCCAACCTAATGAGCAGTTCTTC.

The chain joins TRBV6-2 or TRBV6-3 to TRBJ2-3; 11 bases map to TRBD2. V gave up 5 bases and J gave up 14 bases; unmatched junction bases: 18. CDR3 length equals 16 residues. CDR1 MNHEY and CDR2 SVGEGT come from the germline V gene. CDR3 in DNA: TGTGCCAGCAGTGATGGACTAGCGGGTTTGCACAGATACGCGTATTTT. Amino acid sequence: CASSDGLAGLHRYAYF.

The rearrangement uses TRBV12-3 or TRBV12-4 and TRBJ2-7; 8 nucleotides line up with TRBD1. The CDR3 contains 15 residues. Trimming at V came to 5 bases and at J to 2 bases, leaving 8 bases not matched to a gene. This CDR3 is CASSGEDRAAYEQYF. The CDR3 nucleotides are TGTGCCAGCAGTGGAGAGGACAGGGCGGCCTACGAGCAGTACTTC.

The V and J genes are TRBV29-1 and TRBJ2-1; TRBD1 might be the D (5 bases). Between the trimmed V and J ends, which lost 4 bases and 6 bases, there was a span of 10 bases. The CDR3 contains 12 residues. Per germline, CDR1 SQVTM and CDR2 ANQGSEA. This CDR3 is CSVGSRANEQFF. The CDR3 nucleotides are TGCAGCGTTGGGTCCAGGGCCAATGAGCAGTTCTTC.

Only a few counts were recorded for this clonotype. J is TRBJ1-5 and V is TRBV27; no reliable D call. Germline assignment: CDR1 MNHEY and CDR2 SMNVEV (reference sequence). The length of the CDR3 is 13 residues. The germline V and J ends were trimmed by 2 bases and 5 bases, with 7 bases remaining between them. CDR3 region: CASSLGFYQPQHF. CDR3 DNA sequence: TGTGCCAGCAGTTTAGGTTTTTATCAGCCCCAGCATTTT.

This rearrangement joins TRBV9 to TRBJ2-7; 8 nucleotides match TRBD2. V lost 0 bases and J lost 7; bases outside the gene matches: 9. The germline V gene has CDR1 SGDLS and CDR2 YYNGEE. The CDR3 sequence is 15 residues long. The CDR3 reads CASSVASGSYNEQYF. The CDR3 DNA is TGTGCCAGCAGCGTAGCAAGCGGGAGCTACAATGAGCAGTACTTC.

The J gene is TRBJ1-1, the V gene TRBV29-1, with 10 bases identical to TRBD1. The CDR3 contains 12 residues. The germline V gene encodes CDR1 SQVTM and CDR2 ANQGSEA. V gave up 4 bases and J gave up 8 bases; unmatched junction bases: 4. The CDR3 coding sequence is TGCAGCGTTGGACAGGGGGCAGCGGAAGCTTTCTTT. Translation gives CSVGQGAAEAFF.

The genes are TRBV6-5 and TRBJ2-1; no definite D call. V was clipped by 2 bases and J by 2 bases, with 4 bases between them. The CDR3 runs to 13 residues. Germline values: CDR1 MNHEY, CDR2 SVGAGI. Written as DNA, the CDR3 is TGTGCCAGCAGTTACGAAGCCTACAATGAGCAGTTCTTC. Translating gives CASSYEAYNEQFF.

The genes are TRBV5-1 and TRBJ2-1, with 9 bases identical to TRBD1. The V segment lost 3 bases and the J segment 1 base; nucleotides outside the gene matches: 8. Germline V gene lookup returns CDR1 SGHRS and CDR2 YFSETQ. The CDR3 loop spans 17 amino acids. CDR3: CASSWTSTGGSYNEQFF. The CDR3 nucleotides are TGCGCCAGCAGCTGGACGTCGACAGGGGGGTCCTACAATGAGCAGTTCTTC.

V usage is TRBV3-1 and J usage is TRBJ1-2; D possibly corresponds to TRBD1 (5 bases). CDR3 length: 14 amino acids. Trimming shortened V by 4 bases and J by 8 bases, and 17 bases separated the two germline ends. Germline CDR1 reads LGHDT; CDR2 reads YNNKEL (reference sequence). The CDR3 nucleotides read TGTGCCAGCAGCCCACAAGTCGCCGGGGGAGGCTACACCTTC. It specifies CASSPQVAGGGYTF.

This chain uses TRBV6-5 with TRBJ1-1, with unresolved D. The CDR3 has 13 residues. The germline V gene encodes CDR1 MNHEY and CDR2 SVGAGI. V dropped 5 bases and J dropped 4 bases, with 11 bases sitting between them. The CDR3 spells CASSASLGTEAFF. CDR3 DNA: TGTGCCAGCAGTGCCTCCTTGGGCACTGAAGCTTTCTTT.

The chain employs TRBV20-1 and TRBJ2-5; tentative D call: TRBD2 (6 bases). CDR1 is DFQATT, CDR2 SNEGSKA, per germline (reference sequence). The V end lost 2 bases, the J end lost 4 bases, and 14 bases lay between the germline ends. This CDR3 has 14 amino acids. In nucleotides, the CDR3 is TGCAGTGCTAGACCGGCGTGGAGGGGAGAGACCCAGTACTTC. This gives the protein CSARPAWRGETQYF.

This clonotype occurred a few times. The V and J genes are TRBV7-9 and TRBJ2-6, with unresolved D. This CDR3 contains 16 residues. V dropped 8 bases and J dropped 0 bases, with 14 bases sitting between them. In germline, CDR1 is SEHNR, CDR2 FQNEAQ (reference sequence). CDR3 region: CASEQLRGSGANVLTF. In DNA, the CDR3 is TGTGCCAGCGAACAACTAAGAGGCTCTGGGGCCAACGTCCTGACTTTC.